This TCR beta chain stems from a study of post-analysis software for immune sequencing data. Unique-molecular-identifier-tagged TCR beta cDNA libraries were used. One entry per CDR3 protein results from TCRdb running MiXCR on the PCR reads. The sample lists around 770,000 distinct CDR3 sequences, about 45% occurring once. This receptor was identified in a girl aged 10 to 17 with multiple sclerosis. The source material was blood.

CDR3 protein: CASSLEARIGADTQYF. DNA for the CDR3: TGTGCCAGCAGCTTAGAGGCGCGCATAGGCGCAGATACGCAGTATTTT. This chain links TRBV7-2 with TRBJ2-3; D call uncertain. V was cut by 1 base and J by 4 bases, with 15 bases left in between. The CDR3 runs to 16 residues. Germline assignment: CDR1 SGHTA and CDR2 FQGNSA.